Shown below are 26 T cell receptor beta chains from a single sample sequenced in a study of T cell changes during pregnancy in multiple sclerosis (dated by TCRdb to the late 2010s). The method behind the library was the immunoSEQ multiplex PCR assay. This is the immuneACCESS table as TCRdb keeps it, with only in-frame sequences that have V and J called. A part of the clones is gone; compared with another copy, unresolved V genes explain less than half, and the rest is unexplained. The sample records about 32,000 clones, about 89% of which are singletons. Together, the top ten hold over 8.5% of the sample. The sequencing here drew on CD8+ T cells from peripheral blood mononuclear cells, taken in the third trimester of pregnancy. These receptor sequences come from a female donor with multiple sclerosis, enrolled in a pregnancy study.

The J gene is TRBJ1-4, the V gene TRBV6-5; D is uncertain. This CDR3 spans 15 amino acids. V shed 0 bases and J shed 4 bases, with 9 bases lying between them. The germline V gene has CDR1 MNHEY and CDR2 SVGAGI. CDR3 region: CASSYSGSYNEKLFF. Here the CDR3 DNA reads TGTGCCAGCAGTTACTCGGGCAGTTATAATGAAAAACTGTTTTTT.

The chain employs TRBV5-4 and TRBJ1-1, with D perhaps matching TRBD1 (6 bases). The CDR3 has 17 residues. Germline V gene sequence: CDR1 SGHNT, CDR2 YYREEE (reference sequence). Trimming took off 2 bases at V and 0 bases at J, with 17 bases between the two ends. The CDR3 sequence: CASSLVPDRSLNTEAFF. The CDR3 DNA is TGTGCCAGCAGCTTAGTACCCGACAGGTCGTTGAACACTGAAGCTTTCTTT. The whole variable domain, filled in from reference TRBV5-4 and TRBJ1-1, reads ETGVTQSPTHLIKTRGQQVTLRCSSQSGHNTVSWYQQALGQGPQFIFQYYREEENGRGNFPPRFSGLQFPNYSSELNVNALELDDSALYLCASSLVPDRSLNTEAFFGQGTRLTVV.

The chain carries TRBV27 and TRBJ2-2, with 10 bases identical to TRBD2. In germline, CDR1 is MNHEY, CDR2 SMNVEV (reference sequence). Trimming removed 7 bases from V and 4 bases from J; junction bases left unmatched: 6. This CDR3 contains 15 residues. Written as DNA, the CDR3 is TGTGCCAGCACCCCAGCGGGAGGGGGCACCGGGGAGCTGTTTTTT. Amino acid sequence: CASTPAGGGTGELFF.

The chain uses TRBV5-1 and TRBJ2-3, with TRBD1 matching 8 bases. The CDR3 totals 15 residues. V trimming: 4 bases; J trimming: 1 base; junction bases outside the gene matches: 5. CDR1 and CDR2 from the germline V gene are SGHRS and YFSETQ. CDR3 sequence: CASSDRGPRTDTQYF. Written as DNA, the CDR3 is TGCGCCAGCAGCGACAGGGGCCCCCGCACAGATACGCAGTATTTT.

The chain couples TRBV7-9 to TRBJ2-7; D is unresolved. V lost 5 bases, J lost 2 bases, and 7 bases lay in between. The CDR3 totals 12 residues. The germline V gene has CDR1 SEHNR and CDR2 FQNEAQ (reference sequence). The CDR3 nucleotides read TGTGCCAGCAGCGGCGGAACCTACGAGCAGTACTTC. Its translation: CASSGGTYEQYF.

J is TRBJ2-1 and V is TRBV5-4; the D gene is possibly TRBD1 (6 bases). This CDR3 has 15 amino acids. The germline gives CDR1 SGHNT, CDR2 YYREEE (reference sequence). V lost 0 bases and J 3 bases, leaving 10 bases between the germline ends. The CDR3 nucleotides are TGTGCCAGCAGCTTGGGAGGGGGTTTCTACAATGAGCAGTTCTTC. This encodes CASSLGGGFYNEQFF.

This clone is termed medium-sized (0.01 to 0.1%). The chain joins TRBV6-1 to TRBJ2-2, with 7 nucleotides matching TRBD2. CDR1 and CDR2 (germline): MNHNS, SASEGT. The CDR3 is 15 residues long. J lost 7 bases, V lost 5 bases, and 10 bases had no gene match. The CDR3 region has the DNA TGTGCCAGCAGTTCTATGGCGGGAGAAGACGGGGAGCTGTTTTTT. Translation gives CASSSMAGEDGELFF.

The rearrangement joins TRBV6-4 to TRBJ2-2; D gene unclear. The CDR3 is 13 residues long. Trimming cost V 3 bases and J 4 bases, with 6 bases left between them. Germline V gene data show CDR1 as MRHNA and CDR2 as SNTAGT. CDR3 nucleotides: TGTGCCAGCAGTGAGGGCAGCACCGGGGAGCTGTTTTTT. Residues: CASSEGSTGELFF.

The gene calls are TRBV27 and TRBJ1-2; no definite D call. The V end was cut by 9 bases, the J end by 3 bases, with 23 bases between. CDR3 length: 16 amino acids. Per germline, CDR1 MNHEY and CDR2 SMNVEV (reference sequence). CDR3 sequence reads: CASAYSQGEVDYGYTF. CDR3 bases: TGTGCCAGTGCCTACTCTCAAGGCGAGGTCGACTATGGCTACACCTTC.

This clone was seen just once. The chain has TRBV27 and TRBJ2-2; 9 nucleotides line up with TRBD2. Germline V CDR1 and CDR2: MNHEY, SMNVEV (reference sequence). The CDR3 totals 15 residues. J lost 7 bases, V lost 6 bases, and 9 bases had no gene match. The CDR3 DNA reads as TGTGCCAGCAGCTTAGCTAGCGGGGCAAACGGGGAGCTGTTTTTT. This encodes CASSLASGANGELFF.

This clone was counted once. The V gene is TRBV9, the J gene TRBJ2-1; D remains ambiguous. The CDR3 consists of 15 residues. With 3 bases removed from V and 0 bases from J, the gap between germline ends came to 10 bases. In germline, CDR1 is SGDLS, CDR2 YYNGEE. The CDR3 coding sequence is TGTGCCAGCAGCGAAAGCGAAGCCTCCTACAATGAGCAGTTCTTC. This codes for CASSESEASYNEQFF. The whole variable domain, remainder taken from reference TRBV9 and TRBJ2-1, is DSGVTQTPKHLITATGQRVTLRCSPRSGDLSVYWYQQSLDQGLQFLIQYYNGEERAKGNILERFSAQQFPDLHSELNLSSLELGDSALYFCASSESEASYNEQFFGPGTRLTVL.

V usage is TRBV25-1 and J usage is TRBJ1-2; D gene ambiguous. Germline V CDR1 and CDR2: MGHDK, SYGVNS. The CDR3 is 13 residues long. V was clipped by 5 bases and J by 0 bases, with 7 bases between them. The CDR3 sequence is CASSTGANYGYTF. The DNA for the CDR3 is TGTGCCAGCAGTACCGGAGCTAACTATGGCTACACCTTC.

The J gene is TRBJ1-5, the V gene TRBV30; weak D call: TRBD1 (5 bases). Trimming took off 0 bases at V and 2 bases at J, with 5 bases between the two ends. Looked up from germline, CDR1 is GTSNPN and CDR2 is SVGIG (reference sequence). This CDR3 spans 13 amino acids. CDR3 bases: TGTGCCTGGAGTGTAGGGGGCAATCAGCCCCAGCATTTT. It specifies CAWSVGGNQPQHF.

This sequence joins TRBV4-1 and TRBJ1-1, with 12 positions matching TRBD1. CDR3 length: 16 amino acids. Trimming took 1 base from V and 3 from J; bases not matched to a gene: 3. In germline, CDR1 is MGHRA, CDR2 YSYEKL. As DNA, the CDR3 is TGCGCCAGCAGCCAAGGGGGGACAGGGGGCTACACTGAAGCTTTCTTT. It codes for CASSQGGTGGYTEAFF.

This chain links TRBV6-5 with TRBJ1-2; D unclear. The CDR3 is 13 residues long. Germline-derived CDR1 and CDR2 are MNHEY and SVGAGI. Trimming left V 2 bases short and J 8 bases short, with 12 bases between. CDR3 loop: CASSYGRHQGYTF. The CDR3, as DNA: TGTGCCAGCAGTTACGGCAGGCACCAAGGCTACACCTTC.

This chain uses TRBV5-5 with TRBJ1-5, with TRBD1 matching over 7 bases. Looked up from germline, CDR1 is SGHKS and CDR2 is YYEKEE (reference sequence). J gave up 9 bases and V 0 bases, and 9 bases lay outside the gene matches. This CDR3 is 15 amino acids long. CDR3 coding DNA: TGTGCCAGCAGCTTGGCCGGGGACAGATTATGGCCCCAGCATTTT. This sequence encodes CASSLAGDRLWPQHF.

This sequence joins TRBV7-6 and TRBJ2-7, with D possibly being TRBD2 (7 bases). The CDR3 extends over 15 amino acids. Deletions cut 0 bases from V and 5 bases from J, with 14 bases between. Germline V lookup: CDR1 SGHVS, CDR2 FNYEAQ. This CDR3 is CASSLAEGGGNEQYF. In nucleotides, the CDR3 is TGTGCCAGCAGCTTAGCGGAAGGGGGAGGGAACGAGCAGTACTTC.

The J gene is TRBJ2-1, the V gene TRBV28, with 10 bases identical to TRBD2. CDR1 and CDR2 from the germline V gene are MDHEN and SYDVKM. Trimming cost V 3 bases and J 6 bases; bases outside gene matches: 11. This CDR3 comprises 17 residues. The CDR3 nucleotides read TGTGCCAGCAGTTTCGGGCTAGCGGGAGTGGGGAGCAATGAGCAGTTCTTC. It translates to CASSFGLAGVGSNEQFF. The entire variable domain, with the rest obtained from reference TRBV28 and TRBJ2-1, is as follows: DVKVTQSSRYLVKRTGEKVFLECVQDMDHENMFWYRQDPGLGLRLIYFSYDVKMKEKGDIPEGYSVSREKKERFSLILESASTNQTSMYLCASSFGLAGVGSNEQFFGPGTRLTVL.

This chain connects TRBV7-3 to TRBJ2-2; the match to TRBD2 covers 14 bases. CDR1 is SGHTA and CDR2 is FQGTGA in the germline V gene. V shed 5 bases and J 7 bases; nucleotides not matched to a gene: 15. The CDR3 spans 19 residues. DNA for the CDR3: TGTGCCAGCAGCATCCGTGTGACTAGCGGGAGGGGTAGGAGCGGGGAGCTGTTTTTT. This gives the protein CASSIRVTSGRGRSGELFF.

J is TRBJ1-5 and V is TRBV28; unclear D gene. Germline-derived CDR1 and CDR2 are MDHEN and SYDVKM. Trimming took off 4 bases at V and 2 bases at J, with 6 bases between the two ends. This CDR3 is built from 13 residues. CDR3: CASSYGGNQPQHF. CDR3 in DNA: TGTGCCAGCAGTTACGGGGGCAATCAGCCCCAGCATTTT.

As DNA, the CDR3 is TGTGCCAGCAAGGACACCCAAAAGTATGAGCAGTTCTTC. Protein product: CASKDTQKYEQFF. The chain has TRBV2 and TRBJ2-1; TRBD1 might be the D (5 bases). The CDR3 is made up of 13 amino acids. V lost 7 bases and J lost 8, with 15 bases in between. Germline V CDR1 and CDR2: SNHLY, FYNNEI.

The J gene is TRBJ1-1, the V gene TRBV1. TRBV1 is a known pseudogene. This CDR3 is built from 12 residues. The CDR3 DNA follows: TGCACCAGCAGCCACCGGAACACTGAAGCTTTCTTT. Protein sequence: CTSSHRNTEAFF.

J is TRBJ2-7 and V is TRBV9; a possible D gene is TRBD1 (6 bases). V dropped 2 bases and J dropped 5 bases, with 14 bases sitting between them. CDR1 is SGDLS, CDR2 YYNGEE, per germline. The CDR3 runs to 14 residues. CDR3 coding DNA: TGTGCCAGCAGCGTGGAGGACAGTCTCGACGAGCAGTACTTC. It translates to CASSVEDSLDEQYF.

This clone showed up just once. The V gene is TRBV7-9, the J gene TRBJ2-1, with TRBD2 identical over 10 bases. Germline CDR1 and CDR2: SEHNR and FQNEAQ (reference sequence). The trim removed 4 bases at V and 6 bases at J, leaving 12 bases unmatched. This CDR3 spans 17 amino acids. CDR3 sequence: CASSSVGVAGGSNEQFF. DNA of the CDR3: TGTGCCAGCAGCTCAGTAGGGGTAGCGGGAGGTTCCAATGAGCAGTTCTTC.

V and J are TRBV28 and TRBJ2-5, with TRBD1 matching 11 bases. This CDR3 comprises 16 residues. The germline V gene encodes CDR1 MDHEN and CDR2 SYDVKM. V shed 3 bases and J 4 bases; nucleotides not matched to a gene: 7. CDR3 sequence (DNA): TGTGCCAGCAGTTTCCCGGGACAGGGGGGTCGAGAGACCCAGTACTTC. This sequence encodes CASSFPGQGGRETQYF.

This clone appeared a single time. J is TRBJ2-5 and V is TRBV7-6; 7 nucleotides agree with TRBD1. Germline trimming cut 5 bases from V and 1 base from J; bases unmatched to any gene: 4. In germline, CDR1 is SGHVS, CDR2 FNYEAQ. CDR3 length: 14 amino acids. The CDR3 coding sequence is TGTGCCAGCAGCCCTGGGACAGTCCAAGAGACCCAGTACTTC. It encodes CASSPGTVQETQYF.